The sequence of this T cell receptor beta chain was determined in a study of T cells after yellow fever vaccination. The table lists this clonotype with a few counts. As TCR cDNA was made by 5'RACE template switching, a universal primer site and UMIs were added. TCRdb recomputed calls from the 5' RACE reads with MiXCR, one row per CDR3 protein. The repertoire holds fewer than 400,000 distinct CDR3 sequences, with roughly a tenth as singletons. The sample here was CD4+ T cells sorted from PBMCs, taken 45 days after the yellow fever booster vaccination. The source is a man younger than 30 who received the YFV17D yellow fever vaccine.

This CDR3 is CASSPNRWVGGTDTQYF. CDR3 nucleotides: TGTGCCAGCAGCCCAAACAGGTGGGTTGGGGGCACAGATACGCAGTATTTT. The rearrangement uses TRBV28 and TRBJ2-3, with D perhaps matching TRBD1 (5 bases). From germline, CDR1 is MDHEN and CDR2 SYDVKM. The CDR3 consists of 17 residues. V was cut by 6 bases and J by 1 base, with 20 bases left in between.